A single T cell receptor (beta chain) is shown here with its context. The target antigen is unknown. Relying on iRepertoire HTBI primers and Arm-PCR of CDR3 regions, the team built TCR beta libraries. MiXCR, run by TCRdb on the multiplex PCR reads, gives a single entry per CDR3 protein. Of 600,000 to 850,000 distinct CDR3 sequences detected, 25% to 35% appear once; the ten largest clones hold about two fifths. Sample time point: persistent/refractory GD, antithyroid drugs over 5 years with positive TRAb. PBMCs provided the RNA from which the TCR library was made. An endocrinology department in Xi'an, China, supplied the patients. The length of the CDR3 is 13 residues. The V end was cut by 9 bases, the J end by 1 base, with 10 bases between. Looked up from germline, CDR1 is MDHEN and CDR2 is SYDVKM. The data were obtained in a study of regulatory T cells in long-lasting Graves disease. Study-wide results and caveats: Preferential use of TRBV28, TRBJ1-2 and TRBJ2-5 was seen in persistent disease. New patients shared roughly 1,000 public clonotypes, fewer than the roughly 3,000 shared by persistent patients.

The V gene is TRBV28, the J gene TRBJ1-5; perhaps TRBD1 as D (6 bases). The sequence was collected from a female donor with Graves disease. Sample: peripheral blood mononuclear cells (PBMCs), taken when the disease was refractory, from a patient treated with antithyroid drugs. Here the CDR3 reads CASYRASNQPQHF. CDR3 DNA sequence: TGTGCCAGTTACAGGGCCAGCAATCAGCCCCAGCATTTT.